This entry lists 7 T cell receptor beta chains sequenced from one sample in a study of T-cell memory formation after mild COVID-19. TCRdb re-derived calls from the 5' RACE reads in MiXCR, one entry per CDR3 protein. The sample holds a few hundred thousand distinct CDR3 sequences, about 20% seen once. Sequenced sample: PBMCs or a T cell subset sorted from them (not recorded which). These receptors came from an adult woman who had mild COVID-19 (a few samples of this study predate the infection). Cell type and time point are not known.

This clonotype showed up many times. The J gene is TRBJ2-1, the V gene TRBV5-1, with D perhaps matching TRBD2 (5 bases). The CDR3 is 15 residues long. With 5 bases removed from V and 5 bases from J, the gap between germline ends came to 17 bases. Germline assignment: CDR1 SGHRS and CDR2 YFSETQ. CDR3 DNA sequence: TGCGCCAGCAGGGTCGACGGGGTCGACCACAATGAGCAGTTCTTC. Translated: CASRVDGVDHNEQFF.

The chain links TRBV19 to TRBJ1-4; D unclear. V dropped 3 bases and J dropped 12 bases, with 17 bases sitting between them. CDR1 is LNHDA, CDR2 SQIVND, per germline (reference sequence). The CDR3 consists of 14 residues. CDR3 coding DNA: TGTGCCAGTAGTATCCGGCCCGGGGTGTTAGAACTGTTTTTT. Amino acids: CASSIRPGVLELFF.

The chain employs TRBV24-1 and TRBJ2-3; D unresolved. This CDR3 region has 12 residues. Trimming stripped 4 bases from V and 6 bases from J, with 7 bases between. CDR1 and CDR2 from the germline V gene are KGHDR and SFDVKD. CDR3 loop: CATSDRADTQYF. The CDR3 nucleotides are TGTGCCACCAGTGACCGAGCGGATACGCAGTATTTT.

In DNA form, the CDR3 reads TGCGCCAGCAGCCCCCGGACAGGGGCGAAAGAGACCCAGTACTTC. As protein: CASSPRTGAKETQYF. J is TRBJ2-5 and V is TRBV4-3; TRBD1 aligns across 9 bases. J was trimmed by 3 bases and V by 4 bases; bases with no gene match: 6. Germline values: CDR1 LGHNA, CDR2 YSLEER. This CDR3 comprises 15 residues.

J is TRBJ2-5 and V is TRBV5-6; D remains unclear. Between the trimmed V and J ends, which lost 1 base and 3 bases, there was a span of 19 bases. The CDR3 length is 17 residues. Germline CDR1 and CDR2: SGHDT and YYEEEE. The CDR3 loop is CASSLLLWPVSEETQYF. The CDR3 nucleotides are TGTGCCAGCAGCTTGTTATTGTGGCCTGTTAGTGAAGAGACCCAGTACTTC.

This clonotype has a handful of counts. The V and J genes are TRBV15 and TRBJ2-1; 12 bases line up with TRBD2. Germline CDR1 reads LNHNV; CDR2 reads YYDKDF (reference sequence). Unmatched junction bases numbered 5, after V lost 1 base and J lost 1 base. The CDR3 has 18 amino acids. CDR3 residues: CATSRGLAGVRSYNEQFF. DNA of the CDR3: TGTGCCACCAGCAGAGGACTAGCGGGAGTTCGGTCCTACAATGAGCAGTTCTTC.

The table lists this clonotype with a few counts. V is TRBV7-9 and J is TRBJ2-1; no clear D gene. The CDR3 is 14 amino acids. Germline V gene data show CDR1 as SEHNR and CDR2 as FQNEAQ (reference sequence). Trimming removed 4 bases at V and 4 bases at J, with 11 bases between. DNA of the CDR3: TGTGCCAGCAGCTCCCCCGAATTATACAATGAGCAGTTCTTC. Residues: CASSSPELYNEQFF. Together with reference TRBV7-9 and TRBJ2-1, the CDR3 gives the full variable domain: DTGVSQNPRHKITKRGQNVTFRCDPISEHNRLYWYRQTLGQGPEFLTYFQNEAQLEKSRLLSDRFSAERPKGSFSTLEIQRTEQGDSAMYLCASSSPELYNEQFFGPGTRLTVL.